This is a list of T cell receptor beta chains from one sample in a study of CD8+ T cells in alopecia areata. Sequencing used immunoSEQ multiplex PCR; TCRdb keeps in-frame clones, though not all of them. The data contain roughly 140,000 clones, under 60% of them singletons. The sample here was CD8+ T cells sorted from blood, taken at week 0. Receptors were obtained from a human donor with alopecia areata. The CDR3 runs from the conserved cysteine through the conserved F or W. The order of the fields is clone size, J gene, V gene, D gene, CDR3 DNA, CDR3 protein. A D gene is named only where the DNA matches it firmly. For some rows the clone size is stated as once, few or many, or as a class when expanded; others skip it.

size: NA; J: TRBJ1-2; V: TRBV5-3; D: NA; DNA: TGTGCCAGCAGCTCCGACTATGGCTACACCTTC; CDR3: CASSSDYGYTF
size: NA; J: TRBJ1-4; V: TRBV5-6; D: NA; DNA: TGTGCCAGCAGCTCGGCGACCCTGGGGATGGAAAAACTGTTTTTT; CDR3: CASSSATLGMEKLFF
size: NA; J: TRBJ2-3; V: TRBV9; D: NA; DNA: TGTGCCAGCAGCGTGGACCACACAGATACGCAGTATTTT; CDR3: CASSVDHTDTQYF
size: NA; J: TRBJ2-2; V: TRBV7-6; D: TRBD2; DNA: TGTGCCAGCAGCCCGGGACTAGCGGGGGACACCGGGGAGCTGTTTTTT; CDR3: CASSPGLAGDTGELFF
size: NA; J: TRBJ2-7; V: TRBV7-9; D: TRBD2; DNA: TGTGCCAGCAGCTTAGCGCCCCTAGCGGGTAGCGAGCAGTACTTC; CDR3: CASSLAPLAGSEQYF
size: NA; J: TRBJ2-3; V: TRBV4-1; D: NA; DNA: TGCGCCAGCAGCCACCCCAGACCCGAGTCTCTGTATTTT; CDR3: CASSHPRPESLYF
size: NA; J: TRBJ1-2; V: TRBV30; D: NA; DNA: TGTGCCTGGAAGGACGGCTATGGCTACACCTTC; CDR3: CAWKDGYGYTF
size: NA; J: TRBJ1-2; V: TRBV29-1; D: NA; DNA: TGCAGCGTTGAGGAGGGCGGGGGCTACACCTTC; CDR3: CSVEEGGGYTF
size: NA; J: TRBJ1-1; V: TRBV5-4; D: NA; DNA: TGTGCCAGCAGCTTCGAGGAAATCACTGAAGCTTTCTTT; CDR3: CASSFEEITEAFF
size: few; J: TRBJ2-1; V: TRBV19; D: TRBD1; DNA: TGTGCCAGTAGTATAGGGGGACAGGGCTACAATGAGCAGTTCTTC; CDR3: CASSIGGQGYNEQFF